The following is a T cell receptor (beta chain) sequence with its context. No antigen is known for it. One end of the junction varies from germline; a read error may be responsible. This sample was included in a study of post-analysis software for immune sequencing data. Notes on the study in general: Among multiple sclerosis patients, normalized Chao1 diversity was significantly below that of controls. Compared with controls, patients had more of 4 or 5 TRBV segments, including TRBV5-6, TRBV5-1 and TRBV20-1.

Unique molecular identifiers featured in each of the TCR beta cDNA libraries. Out of 1 to 10 million T cells, roughly 0.5 million cDNA molecules were generated. TCRdb analysed the PCR reads with MiXCR anew, one entry per CDR3 protein. The sample lists a few hundred thousand distinct CDR3 sequences; 30% to 40% were seen once. Germline V gene sequence: CDR1 SGHAT, CDR2 FQNNGV. CDR3 size: 16 residues. The specimen sequenced was blood. The V gene is TRBV11-2, the J gene TRBJ1-4; no clear D. This clonotype originated in a girl aged 2 to 17 with multiple sclerosis. CDR3 nucleotides: TGTGTCAGCAGCTCTACCTTACCCCCAACTAATGAAAAACTGTTTTTT. Translation: CVSSSTLPPTNEKLFF.